This passage covers 19 T cell receptor beta chains from one sample sequenced in a study of T cell repertoires in cytomegalovirus infection. MiXCR was run by TCRdb on the reads, yielding one entry per CDR3 protein. The sample holds just under 550,000 distinct CDR3 sequences, about a quarter seen once. The source material was PBMCs. These receptors were collected from a human donor in good health (CMV status not recorded). Some clones in this sample may be carry-over from other donors' samples.

The chain has TRBV27 and TRBJ1-6; no definite D call. Trimming cost V 6 bases and J 13 bases, with 19 bases left between them. CDR1 and CDR2 (germline): MNHEY, SMNVEV (reference sequence). The CDR3 is made up of 14 amino acids. The CDR3 DNA reads as TGTGCCAGCAGCTACGGACCCCCTCCCACCCCCCTCCACTTT. It is translated as CASSYGPPPTPLHF.

This clonotype was picked up a small number of times. This sequence joins TRBV11-3 and TRBJ2-3; no reliable D call. This CDR3 has 14 amino acids. Germline lookup yields CDR1 SGHNT and CDR2 YENEEA. V lost 1 base to trimming and J lost 8 bases, with 13 bases between them. The CDR3 is CASSLGEDRGTQYF. CDR3 DNA sequence: TGTGCCAGCAGCTTAGGGGAAGACCGTGGTACGCAGTATTTT.

Remarks on this clonotype: This sequence may be a read error, since a much larger clone differs from it by one base. The V gene is TRBV7-2, the J gene TRBJ1-2, with D unresolved. The CDR3 has 11 residues. Trimming took off 5 bases at V and 9 bases at J, with 10 bases between the two ends. Germline V lookup: CDR1 SGHTA, CDR2 FQGNSA. This CDR3 reads CASSLQRSYTF. CDR3 nucleotide sequence: TGTGCCAGCAGCCTCCAGCGGAGCTACACCTTC.

This clonotype came up once. The gene calls are TRBV27 and TRBJ2-1, with a weak D call TRBD2 (6 bases). Per germline, CDR1 MNHEY and CDR2 SMNVEV (reference sequence). With 7 bases removed from V and 1 base from J, the gap between germline ends came to 17 bases. This CDR3 region has 16 residues. CDR3 region: CASTSRDGRSYNEQFF. CDR3 bases: TGTGCCAGCACGTCACGGGACGGGAGATCCTACAATGAGCAGTTCTTC.

This rearrangement joins TRBV7-8 to TRBJ1-1; 12 bases are a match to TRBD1. The CDR3 is 18 residues long. The germline CDR1 and CDR2 sequences are SGHVS and FQNEAQ. The V gene end was trimmed by 6 bases and the J gene end by 0 bases; junction bases not matched to a gene: 11. The CDR3 bases are TGTGCCAGCAGTCCGGGGGTAGGGACAGGGGGCATGAACACTGAAGCTTTCTTT. This sequence encodes CASSPGVGTGGMNTEAFF.

A word on this clonotype: Mismatch with germline at one junction end may stem from a read error. V and J are TRBV27 and TRBJ2-7; 9 positions match TRBD2. This CDR3 spans 15 amino acids. Looked up from germline, CDR1 is MNHEY and CDR2 is SMNVEV (reference sequence). The CDR3 sequence: CDSSLSSSGIYEQYF. CDR3 nucleotides: TGTGACAGCAGTTTATCCTCTAGCGGGATATACGAGCAGTACTTC.

This clonotype was picked up a small number of times. The V and J genes are TRBV24-1 and TRBJ1-1; possibly TRBD1 for D (6 bases). Between the trimmed V and J ends, which lost 3 bases and 8 bases, there was a span of 12 bases. The CDR3 spans 13 residues. Germline CDR1 reads KGHDR; CDR2 reads SFDVKD. CDR3 residues: CATSDRPTGEAFF. CDR3 DNA: TGTGCCACCAGTGATAGACCGACAGGAGAAGCTTTCTTT.

The chain combines TRBV24-1 with TRBJ2-2; 7 bases match TRBD1. Losses at the gene ends were 5 bases for V and 7 bases for J; bases not matched to a gene: 6. Per the germline V gene, CDR1 is KGHDR and CDR2 is SFDVKD. The length of the CDR3 is 14 residues. As DNA, the CDR3 is TGTGCCACCAGTGTCACAGGGGATCACGGGGAGCTGTTTTTT. This sequence encodes CATSVTGDHGELFF.

This chain joins TRBV19 and TRBJ2-5, with 9 bases fitting TRBD2. The length of the CDR3 is 13 residues. Per the germline V gene, CDR1 is LNHDA and CDR2 is SQIVND (reference sequence). The J segment lost 4 bases and the V segment lost 10 bases, leaving 7 bases of the junction unmatched. The CDR3 region has the DNA TGTGCCACCTCAAATAGCGGGAGAGAGACCCAGTACTTC. Its protein is CATSNSGRETQYF.

In this sample, this clonotype turned up a few times. This chain uses TRBV19 with TRBJ1-1, with unresolved D. V was shortened by 0 bases and J by 8 bases, with 16 bases between the two germline ends. Germline V gives CDR1 LNHDA, CDR2 SQIVND (reference sequence). This CDR3 is 15 amino acids long. The DNA of the CDR3 is TGTGCCAGTAGTATAGACGGGTCCGGCCAGACCGAAGCTTTCTTT. Its protein product is CASSIDGSGQTEAFF.

This clonotype has ten or more counts. The chain combines TRBV29-1 with TRBJ2-5, with a tentative D call TRBD1 (6 bases). V was shortened by 5 bases and J by 4 bases, with 14 bases between the two germline ends. CDR1 and CDR2 from the germline V gene are SQVTM and ANQGSEA. The CDR3 has 13 amino acids. The CDR3 sequence: CSVLGRGTETQYF. Written as DNA, the CDR3 is TGCAGCGTTCTCGGCAGGGGCACAGAGACCCAGTACTTC.

This clonotype was counted between two and nine times. V is TRBV20-1 and J is TRBJ2-1, with 11 bases identical to TRBD2. J was trimmed by 8 bases and V by 0 bases; bases with no gene match: 12. The germline V gene encodes CDR1 DFQATT and CDR2 SNEGSKA (reference sequence). This CDR3 contains 17 residues. The CDR3 is CSARDRLAGGPLDEQFF. CDR3 DNA: TGCAGTGCTAGAGATCGGTTAGCGGGAGGGCCCTTGGATGAGCAGTTCTTC.

This clonotype has just a few counts. This sequence joins TRBV29-1 and TRBJ2-4; 9 positions agree with TRBD1. The V and J ends lost 3 bases and 2 bases, in that order; junction bases with no gene match: 5. Per germline, CDR1 SQVTM and CDR2 ANQGSEA. The CDR3 runs to 15 residues. The CDR3 here is CSVEGQGRPKNIQYF. The CDR3 DNA reads TGCAGCGTTGAGGGACAGGGTCGTCCCAAAAACATTCAGTACTTC. Complete variable domain (other parts from reference TRBV29-1 and TRBJ2-4): SAVISQKPSRDICQRGTSLTIQCQVDSQVTMMFWYRQQPGQSLTLIATANQGSEATYESGFVIDKFPISRPNLTFSTLTVSNMSPEDSSIYLCSVEGQGRPKNIQYFGAGTRLSVL.

This clonotype has just a few counts. V gene TRBV20-1 combines with J gene TRBJ1-3; perhaps TRBD1 as D (6 bases). V lost 6 bases to trimming and J lost 0 bases, with 15 bases between them. This CDR3 is 15 amino acids long. In germline, CDR1 is DFQATT, CDR2 SNEGSKA (reference sequence). The CDR3 nucleotides read TGCAGTGCCTCCTCTGGACAGTTCTCTGGAAACACCATATATTTT. Its translation is CSASSGQFSGNTIYF.

In this sample, this clonotype turned up a few times. The rearrangement joins TRBV19 to TRBJ1-2; D gene ambiguous. V dropped 10 bases and J dropped 2 bases, with 8 bases sitting between them. Germline V CDR1 and CDR2: LNHDA, SQIVND (reference sequence). The CDR3 consists of 11 residues. The CDR3 spells CAIRVNYGYTF. The CDR3 coding sequence is TGTGCCATCCGGGTAAACTATGGCTACACCTTC.

This clonotype appeared a few times. J is TRBJ2-7 and V is TRBV27; 10 nucleotides match TRBD2. This CDR3 has 16 amino acids. V dropped 5 bases and J dropped 4; count of bases not matched to a gene: 11. CDR1 and CDR2 (germline): MNHEY, SMNVEV (reference sequence). CDR3 residues: CASSASPSGSIYEQYF. CDR3 sequence (DNA): TGTGCCAGCAGTGCCTCCCCTAGCGGGAGTATTTACGAGCAGTACTTC.

The V and J genes are TRBV12-3 or TRBV12-4 and TRBJ2-5; D uncertain. The CDR3 contains 13 residues. V shed 6 bases and J shed 1 base, with 9 bases lying between them. CDR3 nucleotides: TGTGCCAGCAGCTCCCCCGCCCAAGAGACCCAGTACTTC. The encoded protein is CASSSPAQETQYF.

The J gene is TRBJ2-7, the V gene TRBV19, with TRBD2 matching 9 bases. Germline trimming cut 4 bases from V and 4 bases from J; bases unmatched to any gene: 8. The CDR3 extends over 15 amino acids. Germline V gives CDR1 LNHDA, CDR2 SQIVND (reference sequence). CDR3 residues: CASSTQGAGGYEQYF. CDR3 coding DNA: TGTGCCAGTAGTACCCAGGGAGCGGGAGGTTACGAGCAGTACTTC.

This clonotype was picked up a small number of times. A junction boundary mismatches the germline segment, possibly from a read error. The chain links TRBV6-1 to TRBJ1-2; a weak D match, TRBD1 (5 bases). CDR1 and CDR2 from the germline V gene are MNHNS and SASEGT. This CDR3 contains 11 residues. Here the CDR3 reads CGAGSGYGYTF. CDR3 nucleotides: TGCGGGGCAGGCAGTGGCTATGGCTACACCTTC.